The 25 T cell receptor beta chains listed next were all sequenced from one sample in a study of cytomegalovirus exposure and HLA in healthy donors. With 60 Vbeta and 13 Jbeta primers, the PCR was carried out. Profiling relied on immunoSEQ multiplex PCR, and the TCRdb table lists in-frame clones only, not all of them. This table has some 96,000 clones, under 80% appearing once. The sample consisted of PBMCs. The receptors stem from a man between 35 and 55 years old in good health and CMV-seronegative.

This clone was counted between two and nine times. The rearrangement joins TRBV19 to TRBJ2-1, with D perhaps matching TRBD2 (6 bases). CDR1 and CDR2 (germline): LNHDA, SQIVND (reference sequence). The CDR3 sequence is 16 residues long. Trimming left V 3 bases short and J 1 base short, with 13 bases between. Written as DNA, the CDR3 is TGTGCCAGTAGTATGGGTAGCGGTCAATCCTACAATGAGCAGTTCTTC. Amino acid sequence: CASSMGSGQSYNEQFF.

The chain recombines TRBV2 with TRBJ2-1; a possible D gene is TRBD1 (6 bases). Germline V gives CDR1 SNHLY, CDR2 FYNNEI. V shed 3 bases and J shed 5 bases, with 14 bases lying between them. The CDR3 consists of 15 residues. The CDR3 loop is CASSEGRTDNNEQFF. CDR3 coding DNA: TGTGCCAGCAGTGAGGGTAGGACAGACAACAATGAGCAGTTCTTC.

This chain uses TRBV6-6 with TRBJ2-3; 8 nucleotides line up with TRBD2. With 5 bases clipped from V and 3 bases from J, the junction kept 10 bases outside the gene matches. Germline loops: CDR1 MNHNY, CDR2 SVGAGI (reference sequence). This CDR3 is built from 16 residues. This CDR3 is CASSNPAGGGTDTQYF. In nucleotides, the CDR3 is TGTGCCAGCAGTAACCCCGCCGGGGGGGGGACAGATACGCAGTATTTT.

J is TRBJ2-1 and V is TRBV30; weak D call: TRBD1 (7 bases). The germline gives CDR1 GTSNPN, CDR2 SVGIG (reference sequence). The CDR3 runs 15 residues. Trimming removed 3 bases at V and 9 bases at J, with 21 bases between. Here the CDR3 reads CAWRPLTSGGREQFF. DNA of the CDR3: TGTGCCTGGAGGCCCCTTACATCAGGGGGGCGTGAGCAGTTCTTC.

A few counts support this clone. The gene calls are TRBV30 and TRBJ1-1; D is unclear. The CDR3 contains 12 residues. Germline assignment: CDR1 GTSNPN and CDR2 SVGIG (reference sequence). The ends were cut back, 0 bases at V and 3 bases at J, with 5 bases in the middle. In DNA, the CDR3 is TGTGCCTGGAGTGTACTTTACACTGAAGCTTTCTTT. This translates into CAWSVLYTEAFF.

The CDR3 nucleotides read TGTGCCAGTAGTCCGCTAACAGGCGGAGGGTCTTTGAGTACGCAGTATTTT. Encoded protein: CASSPLTGGGSLSTQYF. This sequence joins TRBV19 and TRBJ2-3, with D tentatively TRBD2 (6 bases). Germline CDR1 reads LNHDA; CDR2 reads SQIVND (reference sequence). This CDR3 comprises 17 residues. The V gene lost 5 bases and the J gene lost 8 bases, with 26 bases spanning the gap.

V gene TRBV5-1 combines with J gene TRBJ2-7, with TRBD2 matching 10 bases. CDR1 and CDR2 (germline): SGHRS, YFSETQ. After removal of 2 bases from V and 7 bases from J, the junction contained 6 bases not matched to a gene. This CDR3 is built from 14 residues. In DNA, the CDR3 is TGCGCCAGCAGCTTCAGCGGGGGGGCCGGGGAGCAGTACTTC. Protein product: CASSFSGGAGEQYF.

The chain employs TRBV30 and TRBJ2-3, with a weak D call TRBD2 (6 bases). The ends were cut back, 1 base at V and 6 bases at J, with 8 bases in the middle. The CDR3 runs to 12 residues. CDR1 is GTSNPN and CDR2 is SVGIG in the germline V gene (reference sequence). The CDR3 coding sequence is TGTGCCTGGAGTGCTAGCGACGATACGCAGTATTTT. Its translation is CAWSASDDTQYF. The full variable domain, rest sourced from reference TRBV30 and TRBJ2-3, is SQTIHQWPATLVQPVGSPLSLECTVEGTSNPNLYWYRQAAGRGLQLLFYSVGIGQISSEVPQNLSASRPQDRQFILSSKKLLLSDSGFYLCAWSASDDTQYFGPGTRLTVL.

This rearrangement joins TRBV7-9 to TRBJ2-7; TRBD2 matches 8 bases. V lost 5 bases and J lost 6; bases outside the gene matches: 9. The V gene's germline CDR1 is SEHNR and CDR2 FQNEAQ (reference sequence). The CDR3 runs to 14 residues. CDR3 in DNA: TGTGCCAGCAGCCCCGCCCGGGAGGGTCGCGAGCAGTACTTC. Translation gives CASSPAREGREQYF.

This clone has more than one count but fewer than ten. V and J are TRBV6-1 and TRBJ1-1; 8 nucleotides agree with TRBD1. In germline, CDR1 is MNHNS, CDR2 SASEGT. CDR3 length equals 13 residues. The V segment lost 5 bases and the J segment 8 bases; nucleotides outside the gene matches: 7. The CDR3 is CASSLDRVGEAFF. The CDR3 DNA reads TGTGCCAGCAGTCTGGACAGGGTGGGGGAAGCTTTCTTT.

This clone has only one observation. The J gene is TRBJ1-4, the V gene TRBV6-5; D might be TRBD1 (6 bases). Trimming stripped 2 bases from V and 8 bases from J, with 15 bases between. This CDR3 is built from 15 residues. Germline CDR1 is MNHEY and CDR2 is SVGAGI. The CDR3 coding sequence is TGTGCCAGCAGTTACACCAGGGGCCCGCGGGAAAAACTGTTTTTT. This translates into CASSYTRGPREKLFF.

The V call is TRBV7-2, the J call TRBJ1-1; D remains ambiguous. The V end lost 1 base, the J end lost 5 bases, and 14 bases lay between the germline ends. The CDR3 totals 15 residues. Germline-derived CDR1 and CDR2 are SGHTA and FQGNSA. The CDR3 here is CASSLVGAAETEAFF. DNA for the CDR3: TGTGCCAGCAGCTTAGTAGGTGCAGCGGAAACTGAAGCTTTCTTT. Full variable domain (remainder filled in from reference TRBV7-2 and TRBJ1-1): GAGVSQSPSNKVTEKGKDVELRCDPISGHTALYWYRQSLGQGLEFLIYFQGNSAPDKSGLPSDRFSAERTGGSVSTLTIQRTQQEDSAVYLCASSLVGAAETEAFFGQGTRLTVV.

CDR3 in amino acids: CASSGRGHPSSYNEQFF. The CDR3 DNA reads as TGTGCCAGCAGCGGACGGGGACACCCGAGCTCCTACAATGAGCAGTTCTTC. V is TRBV11-2 and J is TRBJ2-1; a possible D gene is TRBD1 (6 bases). From germline, CDR1 is SGHAT and CDR2 FQNNGV. CDR3 size: 17 residues. Trimming cost V 5 bases and J 0 bases, with 17 bases left between them.

The V call is TRBV7-2, the J call TRBJ2-7; tentative D call: TRBD2 (6 bases). This CDR3 is 13 amino acids long. CDR1 SGHTA and CDR2 FQGNSA come from the germline V gene. Trimming stripped 5 bases from V and 0 bases from J, with 8 bases between. CDR3 DNA sequence: TGTGCCAGCAGCCAGGGAGGCTCCTACGAGCAGTACTTC. Residues: CASSQGGSYEQYF.

This chain joins TRBV7-8 and TRBJ2-7; no firm D call. Germline V gives CDR1 SGHVS, CDR2 FQNEAQ. The V and J ends lost 4 bases and 0 bases respectively, with 16 bases between them. The CDR3 totals 16 residues. This chain's CDR3 is CASSSMSWQDSYEQYF. The CDR3, as DNA: TGTGCCAGCAGCTCCATGTCCTGGCAGGACTCCTACGAGCAGTACTTC. The full variable domain, in which reference TRBV7-8 and TRBJ2-7 provide the parts outside the CDR3, is GAGVSQSPRYKVAKRGQDVALRCDPISGHVSLFWYQQALGQGPEFLTYFQNEAQLDKSGLPSDRFFAERPEGSVSTLKIQRTQQEDSAVYLCASSSMSWQDSYEQYFGPGTRLTVT.

The chain combines TRBV27 with TRBJ2-7; D may be TRBD2 (6 bases). Trimming left V 3 bases short and J 5 bases short, with 11 bases between. From germline, CDR1 is MNHEY and CDR2 SMNVEV (reference sequence). CDR3 length equals 13 residues. Here the CDR3 reads CASSFRGGNEQYF. CDR3 nucleotides: TGTGCCAGCAGTTTTAGGGGCGGGAACGAGCAGTACTTC.

CDR3: CASRYTPGQVNTEAFF. CDR3 sequence (DNA): TGCGCCAGCAGGTATACACCGGGACAAGTGAACACTGAAGCTTTCTTT. V usage is TRBV5-1 and J usage is TRBJ1-1; D is perhaps TRBD1 (6 bases). The ends were cut back, 5 bases at V and 0 bases at J, with 17 bases in the middle. Germline CDR1 SGHRS, CDR2 YFSETQ. CDR3 size: 16 residues.

This clone was observed once. This sequence joins TRBV21-1 and TRBJ2-1; the table names TRBD2, a call not compared with the DNA. TRBV21-1 is a recognized pseudogene. The CDR3 spans 17 residues. The CDR3 sequence: CASSKSRSGRACNEQFF. The CDR3 region has the DNA TGTGCCAGCAGCAAATCCCGTAGCGGGAGGGCCTGCAATGAGCAGTTCTTC.

This clone has a handful of counts. The V and J genes are TRBV4-3 and TRBJ1-6; D unresolved. The CDR3 has 15 amino acids. Trimming left V 1 base short and J 5 bases short, with 9 bases between. Germline V gene data show CDR1 as LGHNA and CDR2 as YSLEER. CDR3 nucleotide sequence: TGCGCCAGCAGCCAAGTTCAACAGAATAATTCACCCCTCCACTTT. Amino acid sequence: CASSQVQQNNSPLHF.

This clone was counted once. V is TRBV28 and J is TRBJ1-5, with a weak D call TRBD1 (5 bases). This CDR3 region has 15 residues. Trimming left V 5 bases short and J 0 bases short, with 11 bases between. CDR1 MDHEN and CDR2 SYDVKM come from the germline V gene. CDR3 region: CASSPGGGSNQPQHF. DNA for the CDR3: TGTGCCAGCAGTCCCGGCGGGGGTAGCAATCAGCCCCAGCATTTT.

This rearrangement joins TRBV5-1 to TRBJ1-2; 9 bases are shared with TRBD1. This CDR3 has 16 amino acids. Trimming took 4 bases from V and 2 from J; bases not matched to a gene: 9. Per germline, CDR1 SGHRS and CDR2 YFSETQ. The CDR3 protein is CASSQAWTGDNYGYTF. For the CDR3, the DNA is TGCGCCAGCAGCCAAGCATGGACAGGGGACAACTATGGCTACACCTTC.

In this sample, this clone turned up a few times. The chain combines TRBV6-5 with TRBJ2-3; a weak D match, TRBD1 (5 bases). Trimming took 7 bases from V and 0 from J, leaving 14 bases between them. Germline V gene lookup returns CDR1 MNHEY and CDR2 SVGAGI. The CDR3 extends over 15 amino acids. CDR3 region: CASTQDTASTDTQYF. The CDR3 coding sequence is TGTGCCAGCACCCAGGACACCGCTAGCACAGATACGCAGTATTTT.

V is TRBV2 and J is TRBJ1-1; D unclear. V was trimmed by 3 bases and J by 0 bases, leaving 8 bases between them. The CDR3 has 14 residues. Germline lookup yields CDR1 SNHLY and CDR2 FYNNEI. DNA for the CDR3: TGTGCCAGCAGTGAGCGTTTTCTGAACACTGAAGCTTTCTTT. This encodes CASSERFLNTEAFF.

In this sample, this clone turned up a few times. In DNA, the CDR3 is TGCGCCAGCAGCCAAGATTATCCAGGCTCCTACGAGCAGTACTTC. Residues: CASSQDYPGSYEQYF. The rearrangement links TRBV4-3 to TRBJ2-7; D uncertain. This CDR3 contains 15 residues. The germline V and J ends were trimmed by 0 bases and 0 bases, with 9 bases remaining between them. The germline V gene encodes CDR1 LGHNA and CDR2 YSLEER.

This clone turned up a few times. A read error may account for a junction end that differs from germline. The chain uses TRBV7-9 and TRBJ2-7; TRBD1 matches at 9 bases. The CDR3 length is 15 residues. The germline CDR1 and CDR2 sequences are SEHNR and FQNEAQ (reference sequence). The CDR3 here is CSSSLTSDRGGEQYF. The DNA of the CDR3 is TGTTCCAGCAGCCTCACTTCGGACAGGGGAGGCGAGCAGTACTTC.